This T cell receptor beta chain was profiled in a study of tumor-infiltrating lymphocytes in primary liver carcinoma (dated 2017 in TCRdb). Regarding the research as a whole: Between November 2015 and early 2016, roughly 5 patients in China with histopathologically diagnosed primary liver carcinoma had their tumors surgically resected. Tumors of the five patients were stage T1-T3 N0M0 with maximum diameters of roughly 4.2 to 11 cm. TCRbeta repertoire sequencing covered 35 specimens from 5 patients: 25 tumor regions, 5 adjacent noncancerous liver tissues and 5 peripheral blood samples. Of the five patients (three men and two women, aged 30 to 69 years), four had hepatocellular carcinoma and one had combined HCC and intrahepatic cholangiocarcinoma. Each sample produced roughly 3.5 to 7.13 million productive TCRbeta reads, and read depth showed no significant difference between tissue types. Technical replicate repertoires showed high reproducibility, with mean shared-clone rates roughly 0.88 and correlation coefficients above 0.95. TCRbeta repertoire sequencing, expression microarrays and whole-exome sequencing were combined in the study across five regions of each liver tumor, with adjacent normal tissue and blood also included. What the authors observed across the whole study: Because sequencing covered only the TCR beta chain and unpaired alpha chains were not captured, true repertoire diversity is likely underestimated. Comparison of CD4+ and CD8+ T cell repertoires was precluded by the use of bulk unsorted samples. Consistent with antigen-driven expansion, pairs of tumor regions showed higher repertoire overlap (mean roughly 36%) than either tumor-adjacent pairs (approximately 17%) or tumor-blood pairs (around 15%). The study included only a few patients, and the authors note findings should be validated in a larger study. A significantly larger repertoire fraction was made up by the top 250 clones in tumors than in blood (p = 0.039).

Starting from around 500 ng total RNA, TCRbeta-specific cDNA was produced by reverse transcription with a constant-region primer and ProtoScript II reverse transcriptase. TCRbeta libraries were built with three nested multiplex PCR rounds, a slightly modified ARM-PCR procedure. The first two PCR rounds used multiplex TRBV1-TRBV30 forward primers with a Cbeta reverse primer, each for 10 cycles. Sample barcodes and Illumina adapters were attached in a final 25-cycle PCR using Deep VentR polymerase. Before sequencing, amplicons between 200 and 500 bp were purified from gel using a QIAquick gel extraction kit. The TCRbeta amplicons were sequenced with 250-bp paired-end reads on an Illumina HiSeq 2500. Turning to the authors' computational methods: To recover full CDR3 sequences, reads were quality-trimmed using Trimmomatic v0.33 and paired reads were then merged using FLASH v1.2.11. V, D and J germline segments were assigned to the rearranged TCRbeta sequences by MiGEC v1.2.1b. Clonotype statistics, along with Shannon-Wiener diversity indices, were calculated using VDJtools v1.0.0. To cut down on sampling bias, every analysis after diversity analysis relied on just the 250 most abundant clonotypes from each sample. TCRdb passed the public sequencing reads through fastp at Q25 and MiXCR, retaining productive beta sequences. Every entry covers one CDR3 protein and lists the most common genes and DNA from its rows. Clone size and V and J calls follow TCRdb, not the original study. Recorded for this sample are more than 150,000 distinct CDR3 sequences; approximately 60% of them occurred a single time. The top ten hold 72% of the sample.

In the case of this clonotype: This receptor's antigen is unknown. It has no much larger one-base neighbor in the sample; base qualities were not kept.

Blood RNA was extracted from unsorted whole blood using TRIzol reagent, and germline DNA was obtained with the DNeasy Blood & Tissue kit. Chronic HBV infection was present in the patients, and the patients were treatment-naive at sampling. Before surgery, 3 to 5 milliliters of peripheral blood were drawn into K2EDTA tubes. CDR1 and CDR2 (MDHEN, SYDVKM) derive from the germline V gene. The CDR3, cysteine through phenylalanine, is 16 amino acids long. Just the 48-base CDR3 DNA is kept, in frame starting at base 1. V sheds 8 bases and J sheds 7 bases, leaving 21 bases between their ends. Specimen: peripheral blood. The chain couples TRBV28 to TRBJ1-6; the D segment could be TRBD1, given 6 matching bases. The TCR comes from a man aged 40-49 years with primary liver carcinoma and hepatitis B virus infection. The DNA sequence follows: TGTGCCAGCTGTCTGGCTCAGGGGTACGGGAATTCACCCCTCCACTTT. This translates into CASCLAQGYGNSPLHF.